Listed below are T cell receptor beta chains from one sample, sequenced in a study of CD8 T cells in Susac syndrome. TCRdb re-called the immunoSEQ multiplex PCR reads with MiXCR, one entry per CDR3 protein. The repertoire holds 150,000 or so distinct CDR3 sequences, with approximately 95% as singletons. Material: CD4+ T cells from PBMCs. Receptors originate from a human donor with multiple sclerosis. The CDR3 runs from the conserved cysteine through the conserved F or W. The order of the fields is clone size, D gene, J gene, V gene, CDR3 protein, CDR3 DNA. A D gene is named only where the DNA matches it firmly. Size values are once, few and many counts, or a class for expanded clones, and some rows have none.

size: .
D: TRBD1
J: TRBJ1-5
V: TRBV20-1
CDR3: CSASEHGTGNQPQHF
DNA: TGCAGTGCTAGCGAACACGGGACAGGGAATCAGCCCCAGCATTTT

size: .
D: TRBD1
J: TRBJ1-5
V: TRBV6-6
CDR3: CASSPGTGSYQPQHF
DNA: TGTGCCAGCAGTCCCGGGACAGGGTCTTATCAGCCCCAGCATTTT

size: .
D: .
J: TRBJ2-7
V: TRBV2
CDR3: CASRDDSYEQYF
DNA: TGTGCCAGCAGGGATGACAGCTACGAGCAGTACTTC

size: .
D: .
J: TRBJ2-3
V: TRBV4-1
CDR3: CASSQDPRVGDTQYF
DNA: TGCGCCAGCAGCCAAGATCCCAGGGTGGGGGATACGCAGTATTTT

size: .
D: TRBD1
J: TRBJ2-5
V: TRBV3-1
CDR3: CASSPLQGKGQETQYF
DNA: TGTGCCAGCAGCCCACTACAGGGGAAGGGACAAGAGACCCAGTACTTC

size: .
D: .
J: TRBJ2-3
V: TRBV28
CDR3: CASSSSSNTQYF
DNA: TGTGCCAGCAGCTCCTCTTCAAATACGCAGTATTTT

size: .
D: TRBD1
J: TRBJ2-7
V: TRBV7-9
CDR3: CASSLEGTGGEQYF
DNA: TGTGCCAGCAGCTTAGAAGGGACAGGGGGCGAGCAGTACTTC

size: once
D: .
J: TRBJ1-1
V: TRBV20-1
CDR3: CSAREQGNTEAFF
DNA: TGCAGTGCTAGAGAGCAGGGGAACACTGAAGCTTTCTTT

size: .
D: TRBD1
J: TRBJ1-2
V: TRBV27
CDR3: CASSSRQGTNYGYTF
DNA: TGTGCCAGCAGTTCTCGACAGGGGACTAACTATGGCTACACCTTC

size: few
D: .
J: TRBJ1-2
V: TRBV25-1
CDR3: CASKRNEGYTF
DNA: TGTGCCAGCAAGAGAAATGAGGGCTACACCTTC

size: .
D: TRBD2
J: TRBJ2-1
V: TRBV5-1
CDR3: CASRPTSVDEQFF
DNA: TGCGCCAGCAGGCCAACTAGCGTCGATGAGCAGTTCTTC

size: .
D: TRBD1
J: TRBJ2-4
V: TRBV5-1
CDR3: CASSPGQGLDIQYF
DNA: TGCGCCAGCAGCCCTGGACAGGGTTTGGACATTCAGTACTTC

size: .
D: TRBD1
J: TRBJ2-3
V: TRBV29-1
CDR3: CSVERTGGTDTQYF
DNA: TGCAGCGTGGAAAGGACAGGGGGCACAGATACGCAGTATTTT

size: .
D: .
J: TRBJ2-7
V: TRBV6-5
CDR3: CASSYDGRGYEQYF
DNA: TGTGCCAGCAGTTACGACGGAAGGGGTTACGAGCAGTACTTC

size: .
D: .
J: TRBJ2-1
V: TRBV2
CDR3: CASSVWGISYNEQFF
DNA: TGTGCCAGCAGTGTCTGGGGGATTTCCTACAATGAGCAGTTCTTC

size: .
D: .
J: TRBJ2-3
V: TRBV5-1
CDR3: CASSLGGTSLRDTQYF
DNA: TGCGCCAGCAGCTTGGGGGGAACATCCTTGAGAGATACGCAGTATTTT

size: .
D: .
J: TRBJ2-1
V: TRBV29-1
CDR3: CSVALSGGLWKGQFF
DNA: TGCAGCGTTGCGCTATCTGGTGGGTTGTGGAAAGGGCAGTTCTTC

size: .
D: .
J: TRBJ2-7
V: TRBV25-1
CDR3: CASSGPFGGVYEQYF
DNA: TGTGCCAGCAGTGGTCCCTTCGGTGGGGTCTACGAGCAGTACTTC

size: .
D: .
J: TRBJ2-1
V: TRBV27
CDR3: CASSFLGLEQFF
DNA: TGTGCCAGCAGTTTTTTGGGACTGGAGCAGTTCTTC

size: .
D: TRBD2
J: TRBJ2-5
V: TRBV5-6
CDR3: CASSTGGSQETQYF
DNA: TGTGCCAGCAGCACGGGAGGCTCCCAAGAGACCCAGTACTTC

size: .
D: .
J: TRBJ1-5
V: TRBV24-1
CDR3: CATSQGNQPQHF
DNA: TGTGCCACCAGCCAGGGTAATCAGCCCCAGCATTTT

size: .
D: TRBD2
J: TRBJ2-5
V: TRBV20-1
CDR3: CSALKRGSSGSRETQYF
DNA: TGCAGTGCTCTAAAAAGGGGTTCTAGCGGGTCAAGGGAGACCCAGTACTTC

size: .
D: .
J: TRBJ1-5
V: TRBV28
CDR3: CASRFGGQPQHF
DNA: TGTGCCAGCAGGTTCGGTGGCCAGCCCCAGCATTTT

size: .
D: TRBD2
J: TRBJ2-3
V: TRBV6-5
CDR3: CASSYSTGGNTQYF
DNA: TGTGCCAGCAGTTACTCGACGGGGGGAAATACGCAGTATTTT

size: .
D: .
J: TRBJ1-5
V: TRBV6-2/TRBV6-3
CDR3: CATGNTQPQHF
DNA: TGTGCTACAGGGAATACTCAGCCCCAGCATTTT

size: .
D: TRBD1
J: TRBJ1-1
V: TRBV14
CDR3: CASSRGQGYGTEAFF
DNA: TGTGCCAGCAGCCGAGGACAGGGTTACGGCACTGAAGCTTTCTTT

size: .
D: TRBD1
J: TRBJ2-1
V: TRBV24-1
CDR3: CATRKETGNEQFF
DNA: TGTGCCACCAGGAAGGAGACAGGGAATGAGCAGTTCTTC

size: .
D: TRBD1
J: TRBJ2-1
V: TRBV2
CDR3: CASTGTGIDEQFF
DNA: TGTGCCAGCACCGGGACAGGGATCGATGAGCAGTTCTTC

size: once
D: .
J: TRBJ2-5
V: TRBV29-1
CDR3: CSEHRDGSETQYF
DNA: TGCAGCGAACATCGGGACGGGTCCGAGACCCAGTACTTC

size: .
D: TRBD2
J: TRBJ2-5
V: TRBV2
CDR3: CASSGPLAGGQETQYF
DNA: TGTGCCAGCAGCGGACCACTAGCGGGAGGGCAAGAGACCCAGTACTTC

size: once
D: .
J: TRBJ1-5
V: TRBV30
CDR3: CAWNDGNQPQHF
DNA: TGTGCCTGGAATGACGGAAATCAGCCCCAGCATTTT

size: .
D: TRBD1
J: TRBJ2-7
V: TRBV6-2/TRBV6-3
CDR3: CASSTTGTGNGEQYF
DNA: TGTGCCAGCAGTACAACCGGGACAGGGAACGGCGAGCAGTACTTC

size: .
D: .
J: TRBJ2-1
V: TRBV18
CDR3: CASSPGTTLKEQFF
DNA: TGTGCCAGCTCACCGGGCACTACGTTAAAAGAGCAGTTCTTC

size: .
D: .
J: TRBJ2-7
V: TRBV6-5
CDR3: CASSYLAFGAYEQYF
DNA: TGTGCCAGCAGTTATTTGGCCTTCGGCGCCTACGAGCAGTACTTC

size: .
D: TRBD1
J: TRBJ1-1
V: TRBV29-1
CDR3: CSGLGQGVTEAFF
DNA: TGCAGCGGGCTCGGACAGGGCGTCACTGAAGCTTTCTTT

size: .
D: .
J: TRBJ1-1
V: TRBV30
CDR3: CAWSLLNTEAFF
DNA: TGTGCCTGGAGTTTGTTGAACACTGAAGCTTTCTTT

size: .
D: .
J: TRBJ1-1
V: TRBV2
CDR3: CASSERAAGRGFEAFF
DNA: TGTGCCAGCAGTGAACGGGCGGCAGGGAGGGGCTTTGAAGCTTTCTTT

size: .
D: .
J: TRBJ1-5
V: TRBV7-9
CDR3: CASSLFGDSNQPQHF
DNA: TGTGCCAGCAGCTTATTTGGGGATAGCAATCAGCCCCAGCATTTT

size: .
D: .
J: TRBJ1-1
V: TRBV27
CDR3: CASSLIPNTEAFF
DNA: TGTGCCAGCAGTTTGATACCGAACACTGAAGCTTTCTTT

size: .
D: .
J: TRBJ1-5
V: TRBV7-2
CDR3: CASSLVGVRVSQHF
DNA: TGTGCCAGCAGCTTAGTGGGGGTCCGGGTATCCCAGCATTTT

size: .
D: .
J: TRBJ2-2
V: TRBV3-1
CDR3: CASSLDANTGELFF
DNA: TGTGCCAGCAGCCTCGACGCCAACACCGGGGAGCTGTTTTTT

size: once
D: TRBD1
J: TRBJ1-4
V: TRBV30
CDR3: CAWSVQGAGKLFF
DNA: TGTGCCTGGAGTGTCCAGGGGGCTGGAAAACTGTTTTTT

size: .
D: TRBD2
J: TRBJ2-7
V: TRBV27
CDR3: CASRGLAGRVYEQYF
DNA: TGTGCCAGCAGGGGATTAGCGGGGAGGGTATACGAGCAGTACTTC

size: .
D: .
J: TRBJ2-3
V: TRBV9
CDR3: CASSVAGTSTTDTQYF
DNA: TGTGCCAGCAGCGTAGCCGGGACTTCGACGACAGATACGCAGTATTTT

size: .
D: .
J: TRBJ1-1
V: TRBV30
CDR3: CAWSSAGTRKAEAFF
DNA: TGTGCCTGGAGTTCCGCCGGGACAAGAAAGGCTGAAGCTTTTTTT

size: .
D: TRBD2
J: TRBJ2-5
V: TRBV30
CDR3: CAWSVFAGAGGAQYF
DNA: TGTGCCTGGAGTGTGTTCGCGGGGGCGGGGGGAGCCCAGTACTTC

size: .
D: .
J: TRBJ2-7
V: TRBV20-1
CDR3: CSAKGLNEQYF
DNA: TGCAGTGCTAAGGGCCTTAACGAGCAGTACTTC

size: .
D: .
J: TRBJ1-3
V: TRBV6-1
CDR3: CASSALGVGTSGNTIYF
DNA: TGTGCCAGCTCGGCCCTTGGAGTAGGGACATCTGGAAACACCATATATTTT